The T cell receptor beta chain under discussion was sequenced for a study of blood T cell repertoires in COVID-19. Study context: Donors in the United States, Italy and Spain gave samples during acute or convalescent COVID-19.

The CDR3 loop spans 13 amino acids. Between the trimmed V and J ends, which lost 4 bases and 1 base, there was a span of 10 bases. Germline V gene data show CDR1 as GTSNPN and CDR2 as SVGIG (reference sequence). The data were produced by immunoSEQ multiplex PCR, yet TCRdb's version contains in-frame clones alone and is incomplete. The repertoire includes around 190,000 clones, 81% of them detected once, and approximately 9.9% sits in the top ten. This receptor was identified in a woman between 40 and 55 years old with COVID-19, enrolled during active disease. The rearrangement links TRBV30 to TRBJ1-1, with D hard to call. The sample comprised peripheral blood. The CDR3 nucleotides read TGTGCCTGGACCGGGGTCCGGAACACTGAAGCTTTCTTT. Translated, it gives CAWTGVRNTEAFF.